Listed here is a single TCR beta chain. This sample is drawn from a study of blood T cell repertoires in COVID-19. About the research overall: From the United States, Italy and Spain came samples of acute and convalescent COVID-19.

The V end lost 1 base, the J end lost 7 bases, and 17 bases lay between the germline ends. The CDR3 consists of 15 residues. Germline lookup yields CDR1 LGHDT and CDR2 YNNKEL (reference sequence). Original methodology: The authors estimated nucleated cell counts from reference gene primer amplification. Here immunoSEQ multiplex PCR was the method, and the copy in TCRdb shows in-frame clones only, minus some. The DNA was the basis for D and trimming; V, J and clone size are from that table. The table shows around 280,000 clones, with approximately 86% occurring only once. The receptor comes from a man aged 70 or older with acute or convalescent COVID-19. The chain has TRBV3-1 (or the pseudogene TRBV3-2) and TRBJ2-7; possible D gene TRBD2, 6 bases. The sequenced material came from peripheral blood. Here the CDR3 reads CASSQGREWGREQYF. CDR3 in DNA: TGTGCCAGCAGCCAAGGGCGGGAATGGGGTCGGGAGCAGTACTTC.